This is a list of T cell receptor beta chains from one sample in a study of human T cells and chemical hapten exposure. TCRdb processed the RACE reads anew with MiXCR; each CDR3 protein has one entry. The sample has around 380,000 distinct CDR3 sequences; 4.5% to 5.5% are singletons. The specimen was whole blood, collected in connection with sensitization to the hapten diphenylcyclopropenone (DPC). The receptors were gathered from a woman aged 18-30 years with alopecia areata. Some clones in this sample may be carry-over from other donors' samples. Each CDR3 is given with its conserved first and last residue. D genes are given only for firm matches. Rows give clone size only sometimes, using once, few, many, or a class for an expanded clone.

cdr3_length	j_call	d_call	clone_size	v_call	cdr3_aa	cdr3_nt
18	TRBJ1-6	.	many	TRBV4-2	CASSQEVQGGKKLRPLHF	TGTGCCAGCAGCCAAGAGGTCCAGGGCGGTAAGAAATTACGACCCCTCCACTTT
14	TRBJ2-1	TRBD2	.	TRBV2	CASSALAGGSLGFF	TGTGCCAGCAGTGCCTTAGCGGGGGGCTCCCTTGGGTTCTTC
14	TRBJ2-3	TRBD1	few	TRBV12-3/TRBV12-4	CASSSQQGTDTQYF	TGTGCCAGCAGTTCTCAACAGGGGACAGATACGCAGTATTTT
14	TRBJ2-2	.	few	TRBV29-1	CSVAIDRSAGELFF	TGCAGCGTTGCGATTGACCGATCGGCCGGGGAGCTGTTTTTT
12	TRBJ1-6	TRBD1	.	TRBV5-4	CASSLDRGPLHF	TGTGCCAGCAGCTTGGACAGGGGCCCCCTCCACTTT
16	TRBJ1-2	TRBD1	.	TRBV4-1	CASSQDPGQGASGYTF	TGCGCCAGCAGCCAAGACCCGGGACAGGGGGCGTCTGGCTACACCTTC
13	TRBJ1-5	.	many	TRBV10-3	CAISETENQPQHF	TGTGCCATCAGTGAGACAGAGAATCAGCCCCAGCATTTT
13	TRBJ2-3	TRBD1	few	TRBV12-3/TRBV12-4	CASSRTGYDTQYF	TGTGCCAGCAGCAGGACAGGGTACGATACGCAGTATTTT
12	TRBJ1-1	.	many	TRBV4-2	CASSHLKAEAFF	TGTGCCAGCAGCCACCTTAAAGCTGAAGCTTTCTTT
14	TRBJ1-1	.	many	TRBV7-2	CASSLGGMNTEAFF	TGTGCCAGCAGCTTAGGAGGGATGAACACTGAAGCTTTCTTT
17	TRBJ2-6	.	.	TRBV21-1	CASSKSRLSSGANVLTF	TGTGCCAGCAGCAAATCGCGACTCAGCTCTGGGGCCAACGTCCTGACTTTC
14	TRBJ1-6	TRBD1	many	TRBV7-8	CASSLVQGDSPLHF	TGTGCCAGCAGCTTAGTACAGGGGGATTCACCCCTCCACTTT
14	TRBJ2-3	.	few	TRBV4-2	CASSQDLRTHTQYF	TGTGCCAGCAGCCAAGACCTACGGACACATACGCAGTATTTT
14	TRBJ1-6	.	many	TRBV3-1	CASSQVGRDSPLHF	TGTGCCAGCAGCCAAGTTGGCAGAGATTCACCCCTCCACTTT
18	TRBJ1-5	.	few	TRBV9	CASTPTSTPRLVNQPQHF	TGTGCCAGCACGCCCACCTCGACCCCTAGGTTAGTAAATCAGCCCCAGCATTTT
16	TRBJ2-3	.	many	TRBV4-2	CASSQDSLSDPDTQYF	TGTGCCAGCAGCCAAGATAGCCTTAGCGACCCAGATACGCAGTATTTT
14	TRBJ1-1	.	.	TRBV6-1	CASSATELNTEAFF	TGTGCCAGCAGTGCCACCGAACTGAACACTGAAGCTTTCTTT
16	TRBJ1-1	TRBD1	.	TRBV7-2	CTSSSPTGQGVSEAFF	TGTACCAGCAGCTCACCCACGGGACAGGGAGTATCGGAAGCTTTCTTT
13	TRBJ1-4	TRBD1	.	TRBV7-2	CASSRQGGEKLFF	TGTGCCAGCAGTCGACAGGGTGGAGAAAAACTGTTTTTT
15	TRBJ1-2	TRBD1	.	TRBV11-2	CASSIPDRGDYGYTF	TGTGCCAGCAGTATTCCGGACAGGGGGGACTATGGCTACACCTTC
14	TRBJ1-2	TRBD1	.	TRBV29-1	CSVADRVNIYGYTF	TGCAGCGTTGCGGACAGGGTGAACATTTATGGCTACACCTTC
10	TRBJ2-3	.	many	TRBV29-1	CSVEGVRVAF	TGCAGCGTTGAGGGCGTCCGGGTTGCTTTT
16	TRBJ2-3	.	.	TRBV9	CASSVAGSKLTDTQYF	TGTGCCAGCAGCGTAGCTGGAAGTAAGCTCACAGATACGCAGTATTTT
15	TRBJ2-7	.	.	TRBV6-5	CASSLGVQSAYEQYF	TGTGCCAGCAGTTTAGGGGTACAGTCAGCCTACGAGCAGTACTTC
13	TRBJ2-7	.	few	TRBV4-3	CASSQDRPHEQYF	TGCGCCAGCAGCCAAGATCGGCCCCACGAGCAGTACTTC
14	TRBJ2-7	.	many	TRBV20-1	CSARDPKGAYEQYF	TGCAGTGCTAGAGACCCTAAGGGCGCGTACGAGCAGTACTTC
16	TRBJ1-4	TRBD1	few	TRBV7-2	CASSLGRGPTNEKLFF	TGTGCCAGCAGCCTAGGAAGGGGGCCAACTAATGAAAAACTGTTTTTT
16	TRBJ1-4	TRBD1	few	TRBV7-9	CASSSQLRTGGEKLFF	TGTGCCAGCAGCTCCCAGTTGAGGACAGGGGGGGAAAAACTGTTTTTT
18	TRBJ2-1	.	.	TRBV24-1	CATSAGPGLRAGYNEQFF	TGTGCCACCAGTGCCGGCCCAGGTTTGAGGGCCGGATACAATGAGCAGTTCTTC
15	TRBJ2-3	.	few	TRBV5-1	CASSQTVTSTDTQYF	TGCGCCAGCAGCCAAACAGTCACTAGCACAGATACGCAGTATTTT
14	TRBJ1-1	.	.	TRBV27	CASSLSIGLTEAFF	TGTGCCAGCAGTTTATCGATAGGGTTGACTGAAGCTTTCTTT
16	TRBJ2-2	.	many	TRBV6-2/TRBV6-3	CASARSGTENTGELFF	TGTGCCAGCGCGAGATCCGGGACTGAAAACACCGGGGAGCTGTTTTTT
13	TRBJ1-6	.	.	TRBV5-1	CASSWAPNSPLHF	TGCGCCAGCAGTTGGGCTCCTAATTCACCCCTCCACTTT
16	TRBJ1-2	.	.	TRBV4-3	CASSQDLSGQLDGYTF	TGCGCCAGCAGCCAAGATCTCAGCGGGCAGTTAGACGGCTACACCTTC
15	TRBJ2-5	.	many	TRBV3-1	CASSLRSQGRETQYF	TGTGCCAGCAGCCTCAGATCTCAGGGGCGGGAGACCCAGTACTTC
13	TRBJ1-5	.	many	TRBV3-1	CASSTQNGQPQHF	TGTGCCAGCAGCACTCAAAACGGGCAGCCCCAGCATTTT
14	TRBJ1-6	.	many	TRBV9	CASSVSQDRSPLHF	TGTGCCAGCAGCGTCTCTCAGGATCGTTCACCCCTCCACTTT
15	TRBJ1-4	.	.	TRBV5-6	CASSATQAQWEKLFF	TGTGCCAGCAGCGCGACCCAGGCGCAATGGGAAAAACTGTTTTTT
16	TRBJ1-2	TRBD1	few	TRBV7-8	CASSSRQGGADYGYTF	TGTGCCAGCAGCTCCCGACAGGGGGGCGCCGACTATGGCTACACCTTC
16	TRBJ1-2	TRBD1	few	TRBV28	CASSSPINRGGYGYTF	TGTGCCAGCAGTTCCCCCATAAACAGGGGGGGCTATGGCTACACCTTC